Listed here are 21 T cell receptor beta chains from one sample, sequenced in a study of blood T cell repertoires in COVID-19. The table came from immunoSEQ multiplex PCR; TCRdb's copy has only in-frame clones and leaves some out. The profile shows fewer than 250,000 clones, 86% of them singletons. Sequencing was done on a sample of PBMCs or T cells enriched from blood (not recorded which). The receptors stem from a woman between 50 and 59 years old who had recovered from COVID-19.

J is TRBJ2-3 and V is TRBV24-1, with TRBD1 matching 10 bases. The CDR3 totals 15 residues. Germline V lookup: CDR1 KGHDR, CDR2 SFDVKD. Trimming took 4 bases from V and 6 from J; bases not matched to a gene: 6. For the CDR3, the DNA is TGTGCCACCAGTGAGACAGGGGGCGGTTCGGATACGCAGTATTTT. Translated, it gives CATSETGGGSDTQYF.

This clone was detected once. The J gene is TRBJ1-1, the V gene TRBV30; no definite D call. V lost 5 bases to trimming and J lost 1 base, with 17 bases between them. Germline V CDR1 and CDR2: GTSNPN, SVGIG (reference sequence). This CDR3 is 15 amino acids long. Here the CDR3 DNA reads TGTGCCTGGGAGAGGACGGGATTCCCGAACACTGAAGCTTTCTTT. Translated, it gives CAWERTGFPNTEAFF.

This sequence joins TRBV10-2 and TRBJ1-2, with 9 bases aligning to TRBD1. Looked up from germline, CDR1 is WSHSY and CDR2 is SAAADI. This CDR3 has 13 amino acids. The junction had 4 bases not matched to a gene; V was cut back by 6 bases and J by 5 bases. CDR3 bases: TGCGCCAGCAGCCCGGGACAGGGATATGGCTACACCTTC. As protein: CASSPGQGYGYTF.

A single count supports this clone. V gene TRBV30 combines with J gene TRBJ2-1; 9 nucleotides line up with TRBD2. CDR3 size: 14 residues. Germline V lookup: CDR1 GTSNPN, CDR2 SVGIG (reference sequence). Trimming cost V 4 bases and J 12 bases; bases outside gene matches: 13. The CDR3 DNA reads as TGTGCCTGGACCAGCCTAGCGGGATACGGGGTGCAGTTCTTC. Its protein is CAWTSLAGYGVQFF.

The chain joins TRBV11-1 to TRBJ1-1; TRBD1 might be the D (6 bases). V lost 4 bases and J lost 7, with 10 bases in between. The CDR3 is made up of 12 amino acids. CDR1 is SGHAT, CDR2 FQDESV, per germline (reference sequence). The CDR3 nucleotides read TGTGCCAGCAGCTACAGGGTGGGTGAAGCTTTCTTT. Encoded protein: CASSYRVGEAFF.

The gene calls are TRBV12-3 or TRBV12-4 and TRBJ2-2; TRBD1 is a possible D gene (5 bases). The ends were cut back, 5 bases at V and 6 bases at J, with 10 bases in the middle. CDR3 length: 13 amino acids. CDR3 sequence reads: CASSPRVAGELFF. In nucleotides, the CDR3 is TGTGCCAGCAGTCCCAGGGTTGCCGGGGAGCTGTTTTTT.

This sequence joins TRBV19 and TRBJ1-2; a possible D gene is TRBD1 (5 bases). The CDR3 loop spans 13 amino acids. Per the germline V gene, CDR1 is LNHDA and CDR2 is SQIVND (reference sequence). The germline V and J ends were trimmed by 2 bases and 8 bases, with 12 bases remaining between them. The CDR3 DNA is TGTGCCAGTAGTATACGGGGGGAAGGAGGCTACACCTTC. Translating it yields CASSIRGEGGYTF. The full variable domain, rest sourced from reference TRBV19 and TRBJ1-2, is DGGITQSPKYLFRKEGQNVTLSCEQNLNHDAMYWYRQDPGQGLRLIYYSQIVNDFQKGDIAEGYSVSREKKESFPLTVTSAQKNPTAFYLCASSIRGEGGYTFGSGTRLTVV.

This clone was seen only a few times. V gene TRBV14 combines with J gene TRBJ1-1, with 7 bases lining up with TRBD1. Trimming took 4 bases from V and 7 from J; bases not matched to a gene: 9. The germline V gene encodes CDR1 SGHDN and CDR2 FVKESK. CDR3 size: 14 residues. DNA for the CDR3: TGTGCCAGCAGCCGCTTCATGACAGGGTATGAAGCTTTCTTT. Protein: CASSRFMTGYEAFF.

The V and J genes are TRBV5-1 and TRBJ2-2; 8 bases fit TRBD1. The CDR3 contains 16 residues. Germline assignment: CDR1 SGHRS and CDR2 YFSETQ. The V segment lost 2 bases and the J segment 4 bases; nucleotides outside the gene matches: 7. The CDR3 spells CASSLGQGAGTGELFF. The CDR3 DNA sequence: TGCGCCAGCAGCTTAGGGCAGGGGGCCGGCACCGGGGAGCTGTTTTTT. Filled out from reference TRBV5-1 and TRBJ2-2, the complete variable domain reads KAGVTQTPRYLIKTRGQQVTLSCSPISGHRSVSWYQQTPGQGLQFLFEYFSETQRNKGNFPGRFSGRQFSNSRSEMNVSTLELGDSALYLCASSLGQGAGTGELFFGEGSRLTVL.

J is TRBJ2-7 and V is TRBV23-1; TRBD2 agrees at 12 bases. TRBV23-1 is an open reading frame, and its role is uncertain. V lost 0 bases to trimming and J lost 4 bases; unmatched junction nucleotides: 10. This CDR3 spans 18 amino acids. The chain's CDR3 is CASSQSSSGRGVSYEQYF. CDR3 sequence (DNA): TGCGCCAGCAGTCAATCGTCTAGCGGGAGGGGGGTATCTTACGAGCAGTACTTC.

CDR3 bases: TGTGCCAGTAGTCGGTTAGCGGGAGACAACGAGCAGTACTTC. As protein: CASSRLAGDNEQYF. The V call is TRBV19, the J call TRBJ2-7; the match to TRBD2 covers 9 bases. J gave up 5 bases and V 5 bases, and 7 bases lay outside the gene matches. CDR1 LNHDA and CDR2 SQIVND come from the germline V gene (reference sequence). The CDR3 spans 14 residues.

This chain links TRBV5-1 with TRBJ2-6, with a weak D call TRBD1 (6 bases). V lost 0 bases to trimming and J lost 1 base, with 20 bases between them. The CDR3 runs 20 residues. Germline lookup yields CDR1 SGHRS and CDR2 YFSETQ. The CDR3 sequence: CASSLVSLLAQGSGANVLTF. CDR3 coding DNA: TGCGCCAGCAGCTTGGTTAGTTTGTTAGCACAGGGTTCTGGGGCCAACGTCCTGACTTTC.

The chain couples TRBV15 to TRBJ2-1; 7 bases fit TRBD1. Trimming at V came to 0 bases and at J to 3 bases, leaving 5 bases not matched to a gene. The V gene's germline CDR1 is LNHNV and CDR2 YYDKDF (reference sequence). The CDR3 is 16 residues long. This CDR3 is CATSRDDRAGYNEQFF. CDR3 in DNA: TGTGCCACCAGCAGAGACGACAGGGCTGGCTACAATGAGCAGTTCTTC.

The V and J genes are TRBV6-5 and TRBJ2-3, with 7 bases matching TRBD1. CDR3 length equals 15 residues. The junction had 7 bases not matched to a gene; V was cut back by 7 bases and J by 0 bases. The germline V gene encodes CDR1 MNHEY and CDR2 SVGAGI. CDR3 in DNA: TGTGCCAGCAATCCTAGGGGGCGCAGCACAGATACGCAGTATTTT. This codes for CASNPRGRSTDTQYF.

This chain uses TRBV30 with TRBJ1-5; D perhaps matches TRBD1 (6 bases). Per the germline V gene, CDR1 is GTSNPN and CDR2 is SVGIG (reference sequence). The V and J ends lost 6 bases and 3 bases respectively, with 18 bases between them. This CDR3 region has 15 residues. The CDR3 sequence: CACTTEQGLNQPQHF. The CDR3 bases are TGTGCCTGTACGACTGAACAGGGTCTCAATCAGCCCCAGCATTTT.

This clone has only one observation. V usage is TRBV7-3 and J usage is TRBJ2-2; TRBD2 is a possible D gene (6 bases). Trimming took off 4 bases at V and 5 bases at J, with 8 bases between the two ends. This CDR3 spans 13 amino acids. Germline values: CDR1 SGHTA, CDR2 FQGTGA. CDR3 sequence reads: CASSSGVTGELFF. The CDR3 DNA reads as TGTGCCAGCAGCTCGGGGGTTACCGGGGAGCTGTTTTTT.

The chain is built from TRBV15 and TRBJ1-3; TRBD1 might be the D (5 bases). Germline V CDR1 and CDR2: LNHNV, YYDKDF (reference sequence). V shed 0 bases and J shed 4 bases, with 13 bases lying between them. This CDR3 has 16 amino acids. The CDR3: CATSRDPTVSGNTIYF. CDR3 DNA sequence: TGTGCCACCAGCAGAGATCCGACAGTTTCGGGAAACACCATATATTTT.

The chain employs TRBV5-1 and TRBJ1-1; D is unresolved. V was cut by 3 bases and J by 2 bases, with 8 bases left in between. The CDR3 covers 13 residues. Germline values: CDR1 SGHRS, CDR2 YFSETQ. The CDR3 protein is CASSSTTNTEAFF. CDR3 DNA sequence: TGCGCCAGCAGCTCTACTACAAACACTGAAGCTTTCTTT.

The V and J genes are TRBV6-5 and TRBJ1-5; 7 positions match TRBD1. CDR1 and CDR2 (germline): MNHEY, SVGAGI. The CDR3 runs to 15 residues. The V and J ends lost 4 bases and 2 bases, in that order; junction bases with no gene match: 5. In nucleotides, the CDR3 is TGTGCCAGCAGTTTTTACAGGGGAGGCAATCAGCCCCAGCATTTT. Residues: CASSFYRGGNQPQHF.

This rearrangement joins TRBV28 to TRBJ2-1, with a weak D call TRBD1 (6 bases). CDR3 length: 16 amino acids. Per germline, CDR1 MDHEN and CDR2 SYDVKM. Trimming removed 6 bases from V and 5 bases from J, with 20 bases in between. Here the CDR3 reads CASRPLTGALDNEQFF. The DNA for the CDR3 is TGTGCCAGCAGACCACTGACAGGCGCCCTCGACAATGAGCAGTTCTTC. The variable domain in full, completed from reference TRBV28 and TRBJ2-1, reads DVKVTQSSRYLVKRTGEKVFLECVQDMDHENMFWYRQDPGLGLRLIYFSYDVKMKEKGDIPEGYSVSREKKERFSLILESASTNQTSMYLCASRPLTGALDNEQFFGPGTRLTVL.

The sample holds a few counts of this clone. The V call is TRBV7-9, the J call TRBJ1-1, with TRBD1 matching over 7 bases. CDR1 is SEHNR, CDR2 FQNEAQ, per germline (reference sequence). V lost 5 bases, J lost 0 bases, and 12 bases stayed unmatched. The CDR3 extends over 17 amino acids. The CDR3 nucleotides are TGTGCCAGCAGCCCTAATTCAGGGGGAAGGGTGAACACTGAAGCTTTCTTT. Amino acids: CASSPNSGGRVNTEAFF.